Listed below are T cell receptor beta chains from one sample, sequenced in a study of lymphopenia after photon versus proton radiotherapy. Profiling relied on immunoSEQ multiplex PCR, and the TCRdb table lists in-frame clones only, not all of them. The sample includes tens of thousands of clones, 83% seen only once; the top ten take under 1.5%. The sample was peripheral blood, taken from a patient treated with proton-based radiotherapy. These receptors came from a man between 60 and 75 years old with pancreatic cancer. CDR3s include the opening cysteine and the closing phenylalanine or tryptophan. The D gene is left open where the match is weak. Clone size is not always given. Where it is, it says once, few, many or a class for expanded clones.

j_gene: TRBJ1-1
abundance: NA
v_gene: TRBV7-2
d_gene: NA
CDR3nt: TGTGCCAGCAGCTACAGGGCAAAGGGGACTGAAGCTTTCTTT
CDR3aa: CASSYRAKGTEAFF

j_gene: TRBJ2-7
abundance: NA
v_gene: TRBV6-6
d_gene: NA
CDR3nt: TGTGCCAGCAGTTACTCGATTTCCGAGCAGTACTTC
CDR3aa: CASSYSISEQYF

j_gene: TRBJ2-1
abundance: once
v_gene: TRBV6-1
d_gene: NA
CDR3nt: TGTGCCAGCAGTCCAGTCGGCTATGAGCAGTTCTTC
CDR3aa: CASSPVGYEQFF

j_gene: TRBJ2-7
abundance: NA
v_gene: TRBV6-6
d_gene: NA
CDR3nt: TGTGCCAGCAGGGGCCCGGACCCCTCTGACTACGAGCAGTACTTC
CDR3aa: CASRGPDPSDYEQYF

j_gene: TRBJ2-1
abundance: NA
v_gene: TRBV7-3
d_gene: NA
CDR3nt: TGTGCCAGCAGCTTATCCGGAGGAGCCTACAATGAGCAGTTCTTC
CDR3aa: CASSLSGGAYNEQFF

j_gene: TRBJ2-7
abundance: once
v_gene: TRBV7-9
d_gene: NA
CDR3nt: TGTGCCAGCAGCCTAGGGTCAGAGAACTACGAGCAGTACTTC
CDR3aa: CASSLGSENYEQYF

j_gene: TRBJ2-4
abundance: NA
v_gene: TRBV28
d_gene: NA
CDR3nt: TGTGCCAGCACCCCGGCTCAGGGGGCCAAAAACATTCAGTACTTC
CDR3aa: CASTPAQGAKNIQYF

j_gene: TRBJ1-2
abundance: NA
v_gene: TRBV4-3
d_gene: TRBD1
CDR3nt: TGCGCCAGCAGCCCGACAGGGGGCGTCTCTGGCTACACCTTC
CDR3aa: CASSPTGGVSGYTF

j_gene: TRBJ2-1
abundance: NA
v_gene: TRBV28
d_gene: NA
CDR3nt: TGTGCCAGCACGGTTTTCAGCTCCTACAATGAGCAGTTCTTC
CDR3aa: CASTVFSSYNEQFF

j_gene: TRBJ2-5
abundance: few
v_gene: TRBV4-1
d_gene: NA
CDR3nt: TGCGCCAGCAGCCAAGAGTCCGGACGGAGCCAAGAGACCCAGTACTTC
CDR3aa: CASSQESGRSQETQYF

j_gene: TRBJ1-1
abundance: NA
v_gene: TRBV11-2
d_gene: TRBD1
CDR3nt: TGTGCCAGCATCCCGGGACAGAAGAACACTGAAGCTTTCTTT
CDR3aa: CASIPGQKNTEAFF

j_gene: TRBJ1-1
abundance: NA
v_gene: TRBV28
d_gene: NA
CDR3nt: TGTGCCAGCACGTTTCTTGTAGAGACCGAGAGCACTGAAGCTTTCTTT
CDR3aa: CASTFLVETESTEAFF

j_gene: TRBJ2-7
abundance: once
v_gene: TRBV28
d_gene: NA
CDR3nt: TGTGCCAGCAGTCCAATAACCCTCCCCAGCGATGATCTCGAGCAGTACTTC
CDR3aa: CASSPITLPSDDLEQYF

j_gene: TRBJ2-7
abundance: once
v_gene: TRBV18
d_gene: TRBD2
CDR3nt: TGTGCCAGCTCACCACCTGGTAGCGGGAGTGTACACGAGCAGTACTTC
CDR3aa: CASSPPGSGSVHEQYF

j_gene: TRBJ1-4
abundance: few
v_gene: TRBV7-6
d_gene: NA
CDR3nt: TGTGCCAGCAGCTTAGCGGGGCGGGGGGGAAGCGAAAAACTGTTTTTT
CDR3aa: CASSLAGRGGSEKLFF

j_gene: TRBJ2-7
abundance: NA
v_gene: TRBV5-5
d_gene: NA
CDR3nt: TGTGCCAGCAGCCAATGGGCGAACGAGCAGTACTTC
CDR3aa: CASSQWANEQYF

j_gene: TRBJ2-3
abundance: NA
v_gene: TRBV9
d_gene: NA
CDR3nt: TGTGCCAGCAGCGGAGCGGGTGGGGCCGGAGATACGCAGTATTTT
CDR3aa: CASSGAGGAGDTQYF

j_gene: TRBJ2-2
abundance: NA
v_gene: TRBV7-8
d_gene: TRBD1
CDR3nt: TGTGCCAGCAGCCCCACGGGACAGGGATCGGGGGAGCTGTTTTTT
CDR3aa: CASSPTGQGSGELFF

j_gene: TRBJ2-1
abundance: NA
v_gene: TRBV28
d_gene: TRBD2
CDR3nt: TGTGCCAGCAGCCTGACTAGCGGGAGGGCCAATGAGCAGTTCTTC
CDR3aa: CASSLTSGRANEQFF

j_gene: TRBJ2-7
abundance: NA
v_gene: TRBV10-3
d_gene: NA
CDR3nt: TGTGCCCGCCTTGGGCCGTACTTC
CDR3aa: CARLGPYF

j_gene: TRBJ1-3
abundance: NA
v_gene: TRBV29-1
d_gene: NA
CDR3nt: TGCAGCGTGACTTTAGAAGGAAACACCATATATTTT
CDR3aa: CSVTLEGNTIYF

j_gene: TRBJ1-3
abundance: NA
v_gene: TRBV5-1
d_gene: NA
CDR3nt: TGCGCCAGCAGCTTGGAAGGCGTCGGAGGAAACACCATATATTTT
CDR3aa: CASSLEGVGGNTIYF

j_gene: TRBJ2-5
abundance: NA
v_gene: TRBV2
d_gene: NA
CDR3nt: TGTGCCAGCAGCGCGCAAGGTAGCGGATACCAAGAGACCCAGTACTTC
CDR3aa: CASSAQGSGYQETQYF

j_gene: TRBJ2-7
abundance: NA
v_gene: TRBV30
d_gene: TRBD2
CDR3nt: TGTGCCTGGAGCCAAACCGGGGCGGGAGCCTCCTACGAGCAGTACTTC
CDR3aa: CAWSQTGAGASYEQYF

j_gene: TRBJ1-5
abundance: NA
v_gene: TRBV7-2
d_gene: NA
CDR3nt: TGTGCCAGCAGCTTATTAGCTGGGCAGCCCCAGCATTTT
CDR3aa: CASSLLAGQPQHF

j_gene: TRBJ2-7
abundance: NA
v_gene: TRBV4-1
d_gene: NA
CDR3nt: TGCGCCAGCAGCCAAGCCCATGGGGGGGGCCAGGACCACGAGCAGTACTTC
CDR3aa: CASSQAHGGGQDHEQYF

j_gene: TRBJ2-7
abundance: NA
v_gene: TRBV5-4
d_gene: TRBD2
CDR3nt: TGTGCCAGCAGCTTGGGGGGAGGGGCGGGGCGCTACGAGCAGTACTTC
CDR3aa: CASSLGGGAGRYEQYF

j_gene: TRBJ1-5
abundance: NA
v_gene: TRBV19
d_gene: NA
CDR3nt: TGTGCCAGTAGTATATCGGGGTTCTCTGGTCAGCCCCAGCATTTT
CDR3aa: CASSISGFSGQPQHF

j_gene: TRBJ2-1
abundance: NA
v_gene: TRBV6-1
d_gene: TRBD2
CDR3nt: TGTGCCAGCAGTGTTCTAGCGGGCAATGAGCAGTTCTTC
CDR3aa: CASSVLAGNEQFF

j_gene: TRBJ1-2
abundance: NA
v_gene: TRBV18
d_gene: NA
CDR3nt: TGTGCCAGCTCACGAACCGGGACATACTATGGCTACACCTTC
CDR3aa: CASSRTGTYYGYTF

j_gene: TRBJ1-1
abundance: NA
v_gene: TRBV29-1
d_gene: NA
CDR3nt: TGCAGCGCTGAAATGGTCACTGAAGCTTTCTTT
CDR3aa: CSAEMVTEAFF

j_gene: TRBJ2-3
abundance: NA
v_gene: TRBV28
d_gene: TRBD2
CDR3nt: TGTGCCAGCAGCCCCGGGACTACGACTGCCACAGATACGCAGTATTTT
CDR3aa: CASSPGTTTATDTQYF

j_gene: TRBJ2-7
abundance: NA
v_gene: TRBV4-3
d_gene: TRBD1
CDR3nt: TGCGCCAGCAGCCAAGGGGACAGGGGAGCCTACGAGCAGTACTTC
CDR3aa: CASSQGDRGAYEQYF

j_gene: TRBJ1-2
abundance: medium-sized
v_gene: TRBV5-4
d_gene: NA
CDR3nt: TGTGCCAGCAGCTTAGACCTAAGGAGTGGCTACACCTTC
CDR3aa: CASSLDLRSGYTF

j_gene: TRBJ1-1
abundance: few
v_gene: TRBV30
d_gene: NA
CDR3nt: TGTGCCTGGGACAGACCGATGAACACTGAAGCTTTCTTT
CDR3aa: CAWDRPMNTEAFF

j_gene: TRBJ2-7
abundance: NA
v_gene: TRBV7-2
d_gene: TRBD1
CDR3nt: TGTGCCAGCAGCCTGCTCTCCGGGACAGAGTACGAGCAGTACTTC
CDR3aa: CASSLLSGTEYEQYF

j_gene: TRBJ1-1
abundance: NA
v_gene: TRBV25-1
d_gene: NA
CDR3nt: TGTGCCAGCAATCGAGCGGGGGGGAACACTGAAGCTTTCTTT
CDR3aa: CASNRAGGNTEAFF

j_gene: TRBJ1-1
abundance: NA
v_gene: TRBV30
d_gene: NA
CDR3nt: TGTGCCTATACAGGGTCGAACACTGAAGCTTTCTTT
CDR3aa: CAYTGSNTEAFF

j_gene: TRBJ2-2
abundance: NA
v_gene: TRBV9
d_gene: NA
CDR3nt: TGTGCCAGCAGCGTAGCACTCTTGGGGGGCGGCGGGGAGCTGTTTTTT
CDR3aa: CASSVALLGGGGELFF

j_gene: TRBJ2-7
abundance: NA
v_gene: TRBV9
d_gene: NA
CDR3nt: TGTGCCAGCTCCGCCTTGGCAGCAGGGCGATACTACGAGCAGTACTTC
CDR3aa: CASSALAAGRYYEQYF

j_gene: TRBJ1-5
abundance: NA
v_gene: TRBV5-1
d_gene: NA
CDR3nt: TGCGCCAGCAGCTTAATCACGTACCCTGACAGGCGAGAGGGCAATCAGCCCCAGCATTTT
CDR3aa: CASSLITYPDRREGNQPQHF

j_gene: TRBJ2-1
abundance: NA
v_gene: TRBV6-6
d_gene: NA
CDR3nt: TGTGCCAGCAGTCGTGACAGTTACAATGAGCAGTTCTTC
CDR3aa: CASSRDSYNEQFF

j_gene: TRBJ2-5
abundance: NA
v_gene: TRBV29-1
d_gene: TRBD2
CDR3nt: TGCAGCGTTGGAGGGGCAGCGGGGGAGACCCAGTACTTC
CDR3aa: CSVGGAAGETQYF

j_gene: TRBJ2-7
abundance: NA
v_gene: TRBV5-5
d_gene: NA
CDR3nt: TGTGCCAGCAGCTACGTGGACGAGCAGTACTTC
CDR3aa: CASSYVDEQYF

j_gene: TRBJ2-5
abundance: few
v_gene: TRBV15
d_gene: NA
CDR3nt: TGTGCCACCAGCAGAGAGGGTTTAGAGACCCAGTACTTC
CDR3aa: CATSREGLETQYF

j_gene: TRBJ1-1
abundance: NA
v_gene: TRBV18
d_gene: NA
CDR3nt: TGTGCCAGCTCAAACCAAAGGGGAAAGGCTGAAGCTTTCTTT
CDR3aa: CASSNQRGKAEAFF

j_gene: TRBJ2-7
abundance: NA
v_gene: TRBV6-5
d_gene: NA
CDR3nt: TGTGCCAGCAGTCCCGGGGCATACGAGCAGTACTTC
CDR3aa: CASSPGAYEQYF

j_gene: TRBJ2-2
abundance: NA
v_gene: TRBV5-4
d_gene: NA
CDR3nt: TGTGCCAGCAGCTTGGCCGGGGGAGCCGGGGAGCTGTTTTTT
CDR3aa: CASSLAGGAGELFF

j_gene: TRBJ1-2
abundance: once
v_gene: TRBV20-1
d_gene: NA
CDR3nt: TGCAGTGCTCGACCCTTCTCTGGCTACACCTTC
CDR3aa: CSARPFSGYTF

j_gene: TRBJ2-1
abundance: NA
v_gene: TRBV5-1
d_gene: TRBD2
CDR3nt: TGCGCCAGCAGCTTGGAAGGACTAGCGACGAACAATGAGCAGTTCTTC
CDR3aa: CASSLEGLATNNEQFF

j_gene: TRBJ2-7
abundance: NA
v_gene: TRBV27
d_gene: TRBD2
CDR3nt: TGTGCCAGCAGGGGATCTCGGACTAGCGGCGAGCAGTACTTC
CDR3aa: CASRGSRTSGEQYF

j_gene: TRBJ2-2
abundance: NA
v_gene: TRBV29-1
d_gene: NA
CDR3nt: TGCAGCGTTGAGGCGGGGTATACCGGGGAGCTGTTTTTT
CDR3aa: CSVEAGYTGELFF

j_gene: TRBJ2-3
abundance: NA
v_gene: TRBV10-2
d_gene: TRBD2
CDR3nt: TGCGCCAGCAGTGCCGTAGCGGGGGCGGGGGATACGCAGTATTTT
CDR3aa: CASSAVAGAGDTQYF

j_gene: TRBJ2-1
abundance: NA
v_gene: TRBV4-2
d_gene: NA
CDR3nt: TGTGCCAGCAGCCAAGTCGGGGCGTATGAGCAGTTCTTC
CDR3aa: CASSQVGAYEQFF

j_gene: TRBJ1-5
abundance: NA
v_gene: TRBV19
d_gene: NA
CDR3nt: TGTGCCAGTAGCACGGGTCTCGGGCAGGGTCATCAGCCCCAGCATTTT
CDR3aa: CASSTGLGQGHQPQHF

j_gene: TRBJ1-5
abundance: NA
v_gene: TRBV7-2
d_gene: NA
CDR3nt: TGTGCCAGCAGCCGCGGGGGGGGAAGAGATCAGCCCCAGCATTTT
CDR3aa: CASSRGGGRDQPQHF

j_gene: TRBJ2-5
abundance: once
v_gene: TRBV11-2
d_gene: NA
CDR3nt: TGTGCCAGCAGCCTCGCGACCCAAGAGACCCAGTACTTC
CDR3aa: CASSLATQETQYF

j_gene: TRBJ2-5
abundance: NA
v_gene: TRBV7-8
d_gene: NA
CDR3nt: TGTGCCAGCAGCATTCCCCAAGAGACCCAGTACTTC
CDR3aa: CASSIPQETQYF

j_gene: TRBJ2-4
abundance: NA
v_gene: TRBV10-1
d_gene: NA
CDR3nt: TGCGCCAGCAGTGAGTCCGAAGGGAGCGGGGCCAAAAACATTCAGTACTTC
CDR3aa: CASSESEGSGAKNIQYF

j_gene: TRBJ2-7
abundance: NA
v_gene: TRBV4-1
d_gene: NA
CDR3nt: TGCGCCAGCAGCCAACAACAGGGTGTCGAGCAGTACTTC
CDR3aa: CASSQQQGVEQYF